The rows below give T cell receptor beta chains drawn from one sample of a study of T cell repertoires in cytomegalovirus infection. Each CDR3 protein gets one entry after TCRdb re-called the reads with MiXCR. The sample lists 270,000 or so distinct CDR3 sequences, about a sixth occurring once. Sequencing was done on a sample of CD8+ T cells from PBMCs. The origin of the receptors is a human donor in good health (CMV status not recorded). Some clones in this sample may be carry-over from other donors' samples. Each CDR3 is given with its conserved first and last residue. D genes are given only for firm matches. Clone size is given for some rows only: seen once, a few or many times, or a class if the clone is expanded.

v_call,clone_size,j_call,d_call,cdr3_length,cdr3_nt,cdr3_aa
TRBV2,many,TRBJ1-1,.,13,TGTGCCAGCAGAGATACAGGGTATGCTGAAGCTTTCTTT,CASRDTGYAEAFF
TRBV6-4,few,TRBJ2-1,.,12,TGTGCCAGCAGTGAAGGACACAATGAGCAGTTCTTC,CASSEGHNEQFF
TRBV6-1,many,TRBJ2-5,.,16,TGTGCCAGCAGCTGGACGCGCTCGCGGGGCGCGGAGACCCAGTACTTC,CASSWTRSRGAETQYF
TRBV15,.,TRBJ1-5,.,14,TGTGCCACCAGCAGAGATAGGCGTAGTCAGCCCCAGCATTTT,CATSRDRRSQPQHF
TRBV12-3/TRBV12-4,many,TRBJ1-5,TRBD1,14,TGTGCCAGCAGCGGGACAGGCTTTAATCAGCCCCAGCATTTT,CASSGTGFNQPQHF
TRBV29-1,.,TRBJ2-7,TRBD2,14,TGCAGCGTTGAGTTGGCGGGGGGCACCTACGAGCAGTACTTC,CSVELAGGTYEQYF
TRBV28,many,TRBJ2-5,TRBD1,15,TGTGCCAGCAGTTCCGGACAGGGGGCGCGGGAGACCCAGTACTTC,CASSSGQGARETQYF
TRBV7-6,.,TRBJ2-1,.,16,TGTGCCAGCAGCTTGAGTGAAGGTAGAGGGGGAGATGAGCAGTTCTTC,CASSLSEGRGGDEQFF
TRBV12-3/TRBV12-4,many,TRBJ1-2,.,13,TGTGCCAGCAGTTTAGGAGGGATTAATGGCTACACCTTC,CASSLGGINGYTF
TRBV24-1,many,TRBJ1-1,TRBD1,13,TGTGCCACCAGTGACAAGACAGGGAATGAAGCTTTCTTT,CATSDKTGNEAFF
TRBV28,many,TRBJ2-5,TRBD1,15,TGTGCCAGCAGTTTGGGACAGTCTAAGGTGGAGACCCAGTACTTC,CASSLGQSKVETQYF
TRBV4-1,.,TRBJ2-7,.,15,TGCGCCAGCAGCCAAATAACAGGGCCCTCCTACGAGCAGTACTTC,CASSQITGPSYEQYF
TRBV7-9,few,TRBJ1-2,TRBD1,18,TGTGCCAGCAGTGGAACCTCGACAGGGGGTGCCTCGGGCTATGGCTACACCTTC,CASSGTSTGGASGYGYTF
TRBV29-1,.,TRBJ1-1,.,17,TGCAGCGTTGAAGATGGGGCCTCCAGGGCCAAGGGACCTGAAGCTTTCTTT,CSVEDGASRAKGPEAFF
TRBV27,.,TRBJ2-7,TRBD1,15,TGTGCCACCAAAGAGGGACAGGGGATCTACTACGAGCAGTACTTC,CATKEGQGIYYEQYF
TRBV7-9,many,TRBJ1-2,.,12,TGTGCCAGCAGCGCAAACAGGGAGGGCTACACCTTC,CASSANREGYTF
TRBV28,.,TRBJ1-5,TRBD1,15,TGTGCCAGCGGATACAGGGGGCTGGGGGATCAGCCCCAGCATTTT,CASGYRGLGDQPQHF
TRBV2,many,TRBJ2-7,.,15,TGTGCCAGCAGTGATAACCTCGCAATGTACTACGAGCAGTACTTC,CASSDNLAMYYEQYF
TRBV14,many,TRBJ1-2,.,13,TGTGCCAGCAGCCCCCACAGGAACTATGGCTACACCTTC,CASSPHRNYGYTF
TRBV6-2/TRBV6-3,many,TRBJ2-1,.,11,TGTGCCAGCAGTTATGTGGCTGAGCAGTTCTTC,CASSYVAEQFF
TRBV4-2,many,TRBJ2-3,.,12,TGTGCCAGCAGCCAAGGACCAGATACGCAGTATTTT,CASSQGPDTQYF
TRBV13,.,TRBJ2-7,.,15,TGTGCCAGCAGCTTAGGCAGGGGCCCCTTCTACGAGCAGTACTTC,CASSLGRGPFYEQYF
TRBV5-6,.,TRBJ1-6,TRBD1,14,TGTGCCAGCAGCTTACAACAGGGGTGGTCACCCCTCCACTTT,CASSLQQGWSPLHF
TRBV25-1,.,TRBJ1-4,.,14,TGTGCCAGCAGTTCGGGGGGAGGTAATGAAAAACTGTTTTTT,CASSSGGGNEKLFF
TRBV6-2/TRBV6-3,once,TRBJ2-2,.,19,TGTGCCAGCAGTCCAAGGGGGGCGACACTCCAGGGGACCACCGGGGAGCTGTTTTTT,CASSPRGATLQGTTGELFF
TRBV27,.,TRBJ1-2,.,13,TGTGCCAGCTCCTTCGGAAATGGTGAAGGCTACACCTTC,CASSFGNGEGYTF
TRBV4-1,few,TRBJ2-3,.,16,TGCGCCAGCAGCCAAGGGGCCTTCCGAAGCACAGATACGCAGTATTTT,CASSQGAFRSTDTQYF
TRBV6-1,many,TRBJ2-7,.,14,TGTGCCAGCAGCTCCAACTGGGCTCAAGGCGAGCAGTACTTC,CASSSNWAQGEQYF
TRBV7-9,many,TRBJ2-1,.,16,TGTGCCAGCAGCCCTCCGTCAACTTACTCCTACAATGAGCAGTTCTTC,CASSPPSTYSYNEQFF
TRBV13,.,TRBJ1-2,TRBD1,15,TGTGCCAGCATCCCCAGGGGGCGGGCTAACTATGGCTACACCTTC,CASIPRGRANYGYTF
TRBV7-9,many,TRBJ1-1,.,14,TGTGCCAGCAGCCTAGTGTGGGGGAACACTGAAGCTTTCTTT,CASSLVWGNTEAFF
TRBV11-2,few,TRBJ1-2,.,13,TGTGCCAGCAGCCCTAACAGAGCCAGTGGCTACACCTTC,CASSPNRASGYTF
TRBV29-1,few,TRBJ2-5,TRBD2,15,TGCAGCGTTGAAGACCCGGGGGGGCGTATAGAGACCCAGTACTTC,CSVEDPGGRIETQYF
TRBV20-1,.,TRBJ2-2,.,15,TGCAGTGCTAGATTTGCTGGGGTGAACACCGGGGAGCTGTTTTTT,CSARFAGVNTGELFF
TRBV19,.,TRBJ1-1,TRBD1,17,TGTGCCAGTAGTTCCCTCCCGGGGACAGGGGATCACACTGAAGCTTTCTTT,CASSSLPGTGDHTEAFF
TRBV5-1,.,TRBJ2-2,.,15,TGCGCCAGCACCCCACTCGGTTCGAACACCGGGGAGCTGTTTTTT,CASTPLGSNTGELFF
TRBV4-2,many,TRBJ2-7,.,13,TGTGCCAGCAGCCAAGCCCGCGAAGCCGAGCAGTACTTC,CASSQAREAEQYF
TRBV2,many,TRBJ1-1,.,15,TGTGCCAGCAGTGATCGCAGGGAGGTAGTGGCTGAAGCTTTCTTT,CASSDRREVVAEAFF
TRBV7-3,.,TRBJ1-2,.,15,TGTGCCAGCAGCCTGTCCGACAGAGACCACTATGGCTACACCTTC,CASSLSDRDHYGYTF
TRBV27,many,TRBJ2-5,.,16,TGTGCCAGCAGTCTAGGGACTGGTGGGGAGGTAGAGACCCAGTACTTC,CASSLGTGGEVETQYF